A selection of T cell receptor beta chains follows, all from one sample in a study of T cells expressing NK-cell markers. For each CDR3 protein, TCRdb gives one entry from its re-call of the 5' RACE reads, without DNA. The sample table includes under 600,000 distinct CDR3 sequences. Sequencing input: blood T cells: a sorted CD56 or NKG2C T cell subset, CD4+ or CD8+ T cells, or bulk PBMC T cells (not recorded which). These receptor sequences come from a woman aged 45 to 65 in good health. Each CDR3 is given with its conserved first and last residue.

TRBV6-1	TRBJ2-6	CASRAQGISGANVLTF
TRBV28	TRBJ2-5	CASTGQGQTQYF
TRBV5-6	TRBJ2-6	CASSLDQAPAGANVLTF
TRBV4-1	TRBJ2-3	CASSQYRGTRATDTQYF
TRBV7-2	TRBJ2-2	CASSLDTRSTGELFF
TRBV7-9	TRBJ2-1	CASSPRQGLYNEQFF
TRBV20-1	TRBJ2-3	CSATARSGLAGGVGGTDTQYF
TRBV5-1	TRBJ2-3	CASSANPAGKTDTQYF
TRBV6-5	TRBJ1-5	CASSRDAWQPQHF
TRBV19	TRBJ2-3	CASSGEGQILTKDTQYF
TRBV12-5	TRBJ1-1	CASGLVLGAFQNTEAFF
TRBV11-3	TRBJ1-1	CASSLEQGAMNTEAFF
TRBV20-1	TRBJ2-1	CSARVMAGNEQFF
TRBV11-1	TRBJ2-2	CASSYSAGALTGELFF
TRBV5-1	TRBJ2-1	CASSGTPVEQFF
TRBV27	TRBJ2-2	CASGRILNTGELFF
TRBV3-1	TRBJ1-2	CASSQTAGTSRAYGYTF
TRBV13	TRBJ2-1	CASSLWLGEQFF
TRBV7-2	TRBJ1-6	CASSPLGRPDSPLHF
TRBV5-5	TRBJ1-3	CASSLAGGSGNTIYF
TRBV3-1	TRBJ2-7	CASSQVPGVGEQYF
TRBV29-1	TRBJ2-1	CSVECGLDTHYNEQFF
TRBV5-1	TRBJ2-1	CASSASGRIVDEQFF
TRBV5-5	TRBJ2-7	CASSTPERGNYEQYF
TRBV29-1	TRBJ1-1	CSGRWTDPDTEAFF
TRBV20-1	TRBJ2-3	CSALIRDTQYF
TRBV3-1	TRBJ2-1	CASSQDLKDWQLF
TRBV20-1	TRBJ1-2	CSARRQGAGGYTF
TRBV20-1	TRBJ2-5	CSASVRDPLPQETQYF
TRBV5-1	TRBJ2-1	CASSPAEILGDEQFF
TRBV20-1	TRBJ2-5	CSARAVDSGRGETQYF
TRBV6-6	TRBJ1-2	CASSYHPQGIYGGYTF
TRBV6-1	TRBJ1-2	CASSPQGGDGYTF
TRBV2	TRBJ1-2	CASRVDSLYGYTF
TRBV10-2	TRBJ2-3	CASSASGSRNTQYF
TRBV11-3	TRBJ2-7	CASSLETGGAYEQYF
TRBV20-1	TRBJ1-1	CSALGGNTGEGAFF
TRBV5-6	TRBJ1-5	CASSLAGVGNQPQHF
TRBV19	TRBJ2-7	CASSVDEPNYEQYF
TRBV6-1	TRBJ2-1	CASCRMGLAPYNEQFF
TRBV5-1	TRBJ2-1	CASSAGPSVGEQFF
TRBV6-1	TRBJ1-6	CASSERERALHNSPLHF
TRBV5-1	TRBJ2-1	CASSPESTDYNEQFF
TRBV24-1	TRBJ2-1	CATSDVITGTSGRHRKFF
TRBV6-5	TRBJ1-5	CASSDGSGQPQHF
TRBV20-1	TRBJ1-5	CSARGPQGFYQPQHF
TRBV6-5	TRBJ2-7	CASSYTLGQGKDYEQYF
TRBV7-3	TRBJ1-4	CASSLTGYEKLFF
TRBV18	TRBJ1-4	CASSRLAARNEKLFF
TRBV28	TRBJ2-3	CASSLSLAGGPSTDTQYF